This T cell receptor beta chain came from a study of identical twins. CDR1 MNHEY and CDR2 SVGAGI come from the germline V gene. V trimming: 2 bases; J trimming: 0 bases; junction bases outside the gene matches: 10. This CDR3 comprises 19 residues. There are many counts of this clonotype. Its antigen is unidentified. Whole-study results and caveats: The same donors were not followed; conclusions instead depended on cross-sectional statistical analysis. With abundant cord blood beta clonotypes, insertions were fewer; memory repertoires showed no such pattern.

The cDNA had a unique molecular identifier and a template-switch universal primer site. Via MiXCR, TCRdb re-called the 5' RACE reads, giving one row per CDR3 protein. The sample carries 450,000 to 650,000 distinct CDR3 sequences, approximately 9.6% recorded once. These records were also assigned to another study, of yellow fever vaccine responses in identical twins. That paper states: The authors reported partly convergent, partly personalized vaccine responses in identical twins.

The receptor comes from a woman between 18 and 29 years old in good health. Sequences were obtained from PBMCs. The V and J genes are TRBV6-5 and TRBJ1-2; 12 bases match TRBD1. The DNA for the CDR3 is TGTGCCAGCAGTTACGCCCGTCCCGGGACAGGGGGCCCTAACTATGGCTACACCTTC. This sequence encodes CASSYARPGTGGPNYGYTF.